The 5 T cell receptor beta chains given below trace back to one sample, sequenced in a study of blood T cell repertoires in COVID-19. The repertoire was sequenced with immunoSEQ multiplex PCR; TCRdb's copy has only in-frame clones and lacks some. The sample records under 150,000 clones, under 90% being singletons. The sequenced sample consisted of peripheral blood. The origin of the receptors is a woman aged 60 to 75 with active or convalescent COVID-19.

The V gene is TRBV27, the J gene TRBJ2-1; 7 nucleotides match TRBD1. This CDR3 is 17 amino acids long. Per the germline V gene, CDR1 is MNHEY and CDR2 is SMNVEV (reference sequence). The V gene end was trimmed by 5 bases and the J gene end by 8 bases; junction bases not matched to a gene: 18. CDR3 in DNA: TGTGCCAGCAGTCGCCTAACTGGGACAGTCACCCCGGATGAGCAGTTCTTC. Its translation is CASSRLTGTVTPDEQFF.

This clone has just one count. J is TRBJ2-1 and V is TRBV5-4, with TRBD2 identical over 12 bases. The trim removed 0 bases at V and 8 bases at J, leaving 0 bases unmatched. Per germline, CDR1 SGHNT and CDR2 YYREEE (reference sequence). The CDR3 is 14 amino acids. The CDR3 DNA follows: TGTGCCAGCAGCTTGGGACTAGCGGGGGATGAGCAGTTCTTC. This translates into CASSLGLAGDEQFF.

The J gene is TRBJ2-3, the V gene TRBV28, with D uncertain. The ends were cut back, 3 bases at V and 2 bases at J, with 9 bases in the middle. Looked up from germline, CDR1 is MDHEN and CDR2 is SYDVKM. This CDR3 has 14 amino acids. CDR3 protein: CASSLGPITDTQYF. In DNA form, the CDR3 reads TGTGCCAGCAGTTTGGGCCCAATCACAGATACGCAGTATTTT.

This chain uses TRBV24-1 with TRBJ1-5; 7 bases align to TRBD1. After removal of 7 bases from V and 0 bases from J, the junction contained 14 bases not matched to a gene. This CDR3 has 18 amino acids. The germline gives CDR1 KGHDR, CDR2 SFDVKD. CDR3 sequence reads: CATRPTGTNPNSNQPQHF. CDR3 coding DNA: TGTGCCACCAGACCGACAGGGACGAACCCGAATAGCAATCAGCCCCAGCATTTT.

Points on this clone: The sample contains more than one DNA sequence encoding this CDR3. The gene calls are TRBV29-1 and TRBJ1-1; TRBD1 matches at 7 bases. The V gene's germline CDR1 is SQVTM and CDR2 ANQGSEA. V dropped 6 bases and J dropped 1; count of bases not matched to a gene: 2. CDR3 size: 12 residues. The DNA of the CDR3 is TGCAGCGTCAGACAGGGGAACACTGAAGCTTTCTTT. Encoded protein: CSVRQGNTEAFF.